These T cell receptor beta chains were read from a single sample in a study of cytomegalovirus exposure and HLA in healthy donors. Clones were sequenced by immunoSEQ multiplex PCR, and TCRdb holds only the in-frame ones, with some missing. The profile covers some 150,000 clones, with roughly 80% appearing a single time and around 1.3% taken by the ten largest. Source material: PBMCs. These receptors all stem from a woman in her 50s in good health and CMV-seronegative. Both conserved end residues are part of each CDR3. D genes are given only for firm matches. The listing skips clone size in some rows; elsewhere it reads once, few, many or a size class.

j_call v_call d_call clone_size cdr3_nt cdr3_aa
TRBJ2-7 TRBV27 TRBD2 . TGTGCCAGCAGTTCACTAGCGGGGGACCCTACCTACGAGCAGTACTTC CASSSLAGDPTYEQYF
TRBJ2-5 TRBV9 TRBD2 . TGTGCCAGCAGCACCGAACGTGGACTAGCGGGGGGTGAAGAGACCCAGTACTTC CASSTERGLAGGEETQYF
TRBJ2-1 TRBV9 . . TGTGCCAGCAGCGCGAGTCCCGGCTACAGGGCTTCCTACAATGAGCAGTTCTTC CASSASPGYRASYNEQFF
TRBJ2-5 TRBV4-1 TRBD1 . TGCGCCAGCAGCCCCACAGGGGGAGAGACCCAGTACTTC CASSPTGGETQYF
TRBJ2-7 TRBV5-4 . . TGTGCCAGCAGCTTGGATATCAGGGGGGCCTACGAGCAGTACTTC CASSLDIRGAYEQYF
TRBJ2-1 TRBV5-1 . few TGCGCCAGCGCCTTCAGGGTGTTCTACAATGAGCAGTTCTTC CASAFRVFYNEQFF
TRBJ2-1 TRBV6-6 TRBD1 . TGTGCCAGCAGTTCTAGGGACAGGTCCATCTACAATGAGCAGTTCTTC CASSSRDRSIYNEQFF
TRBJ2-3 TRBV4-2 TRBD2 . TGTGCCAGCAGCCAAGATCTGCCTAGCGGGGCAGGGGCAGATACGCAGTATTTT CASSQDLPSGAGADTQYF
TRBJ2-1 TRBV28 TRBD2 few TGTGCCAGCACCCCTCCCACTAGCGGGGGGATACTGGGGTTCTTC CASTPPTSGGILGFF
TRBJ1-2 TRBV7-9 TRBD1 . TGTGCCAGCAGCTCCTCGGACAGGGGGGACTATGGCTACACCTTC CASSSSDRGDYGYTF
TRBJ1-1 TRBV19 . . TGTGCCAGTAGTATAGGAGGAGGTAACACTGAAGCTTTCTTT CASSIGGGNTEAFF